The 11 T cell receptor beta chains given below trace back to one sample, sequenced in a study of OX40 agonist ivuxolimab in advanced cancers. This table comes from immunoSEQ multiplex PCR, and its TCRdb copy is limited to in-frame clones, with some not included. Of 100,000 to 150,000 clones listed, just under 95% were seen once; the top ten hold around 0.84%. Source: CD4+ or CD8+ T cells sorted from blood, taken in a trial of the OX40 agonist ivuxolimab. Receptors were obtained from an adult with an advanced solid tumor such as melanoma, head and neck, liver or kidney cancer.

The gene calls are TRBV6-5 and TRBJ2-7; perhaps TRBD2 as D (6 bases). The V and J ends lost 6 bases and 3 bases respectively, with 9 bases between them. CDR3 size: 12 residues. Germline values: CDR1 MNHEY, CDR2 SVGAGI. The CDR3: CASSGSVYEQYF. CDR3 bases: TGTGCCAGCAGCGGGAGTGTCTACGAGCAGTACTTC.

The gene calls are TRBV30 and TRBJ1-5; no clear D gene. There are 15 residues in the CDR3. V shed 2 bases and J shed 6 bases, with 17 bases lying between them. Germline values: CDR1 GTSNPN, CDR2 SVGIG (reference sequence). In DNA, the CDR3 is TGTGCCTGGAGTAGTGGGAACGGGGTTGCTCAGCCCCAGCATTTT. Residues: CAWSSGNGVAQPQHF.

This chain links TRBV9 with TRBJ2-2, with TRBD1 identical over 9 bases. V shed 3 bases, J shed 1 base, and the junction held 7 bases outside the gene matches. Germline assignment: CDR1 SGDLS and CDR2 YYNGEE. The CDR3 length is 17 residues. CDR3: CASSASPGQGNTGELFF. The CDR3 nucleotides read TGTGCCAGCAGCGCTTCGCCGGGACAGGGGAACACCGGGGAGCTGTTTTTT.

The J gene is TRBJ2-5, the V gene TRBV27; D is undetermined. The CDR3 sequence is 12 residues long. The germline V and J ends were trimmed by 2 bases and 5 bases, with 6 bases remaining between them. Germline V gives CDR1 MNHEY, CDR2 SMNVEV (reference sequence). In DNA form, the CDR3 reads TGTGCCAGCAGTTTAGGCCGGGAGACCCAGTACTTC. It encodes CASSLGRETQYF.

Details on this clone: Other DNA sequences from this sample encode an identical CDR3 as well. The CDR3, as DNA: TGTGCCAGCAGCTCCGGGGTGGGACAGCCCCAGCATTTT. This sequence encodes CASSSGVGQPQHF. The chain has TRBV7-2 and TRBJ1-5; D gene ambiguous. CDR1 and CDR2 from the germline V gene are SGHTA and FQGNSA. Trimming took off 4 bases at V and 7 bases at J, with 11 bases between the two ends. The CDR3 is 13 residues long. Drawing the rest from reference TRBV7-2 and TRBJ1-5, the complete variable domain is GAGVSQSPSNKVTEKGKDVELRCDPISGHTALYWYRQSLGQGLEFLIYFQGNSAPDKSGLPSDRFSAERTGGSVSTLTIQRTQQEDSAVYLCASSSGVGQPQHFGDGTRLSIL.

The DNA of the CDR3 is TGTGCCAGCAGCCGGGGTAGCAATCAGCCCCAGCATTTT. It specifies CASSRGSNQPQHF. The chain has TRBV7-9 and TRBJ1-5; D remains unclear. Germline V gene data show CDR1 as SEHNR and CDR2 as FQNEAQ (reference sequence). The CDR3 is 13 amino acids. V was pared by 5 bases and J by 0 bases, with 5 bases between.

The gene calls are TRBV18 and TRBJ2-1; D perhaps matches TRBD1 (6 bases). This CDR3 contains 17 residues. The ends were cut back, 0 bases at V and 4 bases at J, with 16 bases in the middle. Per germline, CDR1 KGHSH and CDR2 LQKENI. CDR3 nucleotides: TGTGCCAGCTCACCACCATCAACAGGGCCCTATTACAATGAGCAGTTCTTC. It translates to CASSPPSTGPYYNEQFF. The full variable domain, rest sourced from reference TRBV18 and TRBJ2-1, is NAGVMQNPRHLVRRRGQEARLRCSPMKGHSHVYWYRQLPEEGLKFMVYLQKENIIDESGMPKERFSAEFPKEGPSILRIQQVVRGDSAAYFCASSPPSTGPYYNEQFFGPGTRLTVL.

This CDR3 reads CASSNIGLNTEAFF. CDR3 coding DNA: TGTGCCAGCAGCAATATAGGGTTGAACACTGAAGCTTTCTTT. The V and J genes are TRBV5-5 and TRBJ1-1; D remains ambiguous. Germline V CDR1 and CDR2: SGHKS, YYEKEE (reference sequence). The CDR3 runs 14 residues. V dropped 4 bases and J dropped 0 bases, with 10 bases sitting between them.

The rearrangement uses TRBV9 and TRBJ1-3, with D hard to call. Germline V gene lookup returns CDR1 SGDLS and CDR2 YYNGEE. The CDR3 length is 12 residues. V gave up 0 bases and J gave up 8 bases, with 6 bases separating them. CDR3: CASSVVLDTIYF. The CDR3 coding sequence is TGTGCCAGCAGCGTAGTCTTGGACACCATATATTTT. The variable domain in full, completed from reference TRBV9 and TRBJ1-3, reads DSGVTQTPKHLITATGQRVTLRCSPRSGDLSVYWYQQSLDQGLQFLIQYYNGEERAKGNILERFSAQQFPDLHSELNLSSLELGDSALYFCASSVVLDTIYFGEGSWLTVV.

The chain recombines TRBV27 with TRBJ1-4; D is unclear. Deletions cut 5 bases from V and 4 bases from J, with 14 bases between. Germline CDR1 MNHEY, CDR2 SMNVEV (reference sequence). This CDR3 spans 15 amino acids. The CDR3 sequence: CASSRDGTNNEKLFF. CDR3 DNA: TGTGCCAGCAGTAGAGACGGTACAAATAATGAAAAACTGTTTTTT.

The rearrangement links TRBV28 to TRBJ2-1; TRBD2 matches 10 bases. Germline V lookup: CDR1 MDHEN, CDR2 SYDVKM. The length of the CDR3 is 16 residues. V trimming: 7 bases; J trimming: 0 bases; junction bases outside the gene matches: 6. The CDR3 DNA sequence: TGTGCCAGCACGAAAGCTAGCGGGAGCTCCTACAATGAGCAGTTCTTC. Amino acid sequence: CASTKASGSSYNEQFF.